Sequencing of this TCR beta chain was carried out in a study of shared clonotypes between healthy human individuals. Deletions cut 0 bases from V and 2 bases from J, with 14 bases between. The CDR3 runs 16 residues. Clones were read by immunoSEQ multiplex PCR, and TCRdb kept only the in-frame ones, dropping some. Altogether approximately 740,000 clones are present, 74% being singletons, with the ten largest covering 1.5% to 2%. V and J are TRBV23-1 and TRBJ2-7; D is unclear. TRBV23-1 is placed among ORFs of uncertain function. The TCR originated in a woman aged 25 to 39 in good health. Sequencing was done on a sample of memory CD4+ T cells sorted from blood. Subset reported: CD45RA-negative fraction. The chain's CDR3 is CASSQSNSDGAYEQYF. The CDR3 coding sequence is TGCGCCAGCAGTCAATCAAACAGTGACGGAGCCTACGAGCAGTACTTC.